This TCR beta chain appears in the sequencing data of a study of cytomegalovirus exposure and HLA in healthy donors. Healthy bone marrow donors made up the donor group. Researchers ran the PCR with 60 Vbeta and 13 Jbeta primers. Sequencing was performed with immunoSEQ multiplex PCR; in TCRdb, only in-frame clones are kept and a portion is missing. The table has approximately 190,000 clones, approximately 80% seen once; the top ten hold about 0.1%. The CDR3 has 17 residues. The germline gives CDR1 SGHRS, CDR2 YFSETQ. The J segment lost 2 bases and the V segment lost 0 bases, leaving 7 bases of the junction unmatched. This clone occurred a few times. Its matching antigen is unknown. Regarding the study as a whole: Analyzed later, association rates of TCRs varied across HLA loci, with DRB1 most and HLA-C fewest. Confirmation in vitro established that three CMV-associated chains were specific for CMV antigens.

The specimen sequenced was PBMCs. This TCR derives from a boy aged 2-9 years in good health and CMV-seronegative. The V call is TRBV5-1, the J call TRBJ2-7, with TRBD1 identical over 11 bases. This CDR3 reads CASSLATGTGGPYEQYF. The CDR3 DNA sequence: TGCGCCAGCAGCTTGGCCACCGGGACAGGGGGGCCCTACGAGCAGTACTTC.